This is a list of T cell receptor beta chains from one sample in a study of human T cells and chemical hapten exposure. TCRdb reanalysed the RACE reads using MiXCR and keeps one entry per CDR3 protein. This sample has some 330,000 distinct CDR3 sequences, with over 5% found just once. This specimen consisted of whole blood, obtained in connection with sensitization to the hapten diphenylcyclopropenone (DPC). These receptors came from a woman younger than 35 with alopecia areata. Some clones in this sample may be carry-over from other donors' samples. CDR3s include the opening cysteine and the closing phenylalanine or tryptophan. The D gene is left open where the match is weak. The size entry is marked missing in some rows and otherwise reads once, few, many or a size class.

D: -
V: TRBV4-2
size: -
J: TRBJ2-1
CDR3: CASSQDGGRANEQFF
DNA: TGTGCCAGCAGCCAAGATGGAGGAAGGGCAAATGAGCAGTTCTTC

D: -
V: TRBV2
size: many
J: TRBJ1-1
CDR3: CASSTTQFLTEAFF
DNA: TGTGCCAGCAGTACCACCCAGTTTTTAACTGAAGCTTTCTTT

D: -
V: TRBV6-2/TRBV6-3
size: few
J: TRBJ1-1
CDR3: CASSHTTKNTEAFF
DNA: TGTGCCAGCTCTCATACGACCAAGAACACTGAAGCTTTCTTT

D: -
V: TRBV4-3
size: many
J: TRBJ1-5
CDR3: CASSQDRYRAQPQHF
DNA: TGCGCCAGCAGCCAAGATCGATACAGGGCTCAGCCCCAGCATTTT

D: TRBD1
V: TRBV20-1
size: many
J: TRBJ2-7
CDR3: CSARAGFRTGVTYEQYF
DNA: TGCAGTGCTAGAGCTGGATTTCGGACAGGGGTTACCTACGAGCAGTACTTC

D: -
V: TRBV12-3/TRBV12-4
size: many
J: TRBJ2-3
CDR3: CASTSRAGTDTQYF
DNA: TGTGCCAGCACCAGCAGGGCAGGCACAGATACGCAGTATTTT

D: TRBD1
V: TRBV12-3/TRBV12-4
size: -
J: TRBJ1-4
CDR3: CASSTTGGSEKLFF
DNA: TGTGCCAGCAGTACAACAGGGGGCAGTGAAAAACTGTTTTTT

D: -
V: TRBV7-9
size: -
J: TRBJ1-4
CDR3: CASSRGSQYQATNEKLFF
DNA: TGTGCCAGCAGCCGTGGGAGTCAATACCAGGCGACTAATGAAAAACTGTTTTTT

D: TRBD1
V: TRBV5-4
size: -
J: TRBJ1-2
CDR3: CASSTIDRESYGYTF
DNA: TGTGCCAGCAGCACAATCGACAGGGAATCCTATGGCTACACCTTC

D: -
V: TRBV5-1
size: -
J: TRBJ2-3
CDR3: CASRQDASDTQYF
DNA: TGCGCCAGCAGACAGGATGCATCAGATACGCAGTATTTT

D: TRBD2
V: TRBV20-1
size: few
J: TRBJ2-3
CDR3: CSARVGIFSGGPTDTQYF
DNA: TGCAGTGCTAGAGTGGGGATCTTTAGCGGGGGACCCACAGATACGCAGTATTTT

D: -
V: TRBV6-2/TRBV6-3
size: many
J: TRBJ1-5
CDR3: CASSYSENQPQHF
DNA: TGTGCCAGCAGTTACTCAGAGAATCAGCCCCAGCATTTT

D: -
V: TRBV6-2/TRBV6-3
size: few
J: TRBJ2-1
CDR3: CASSSFTEQFF
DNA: TGTGCCAGCAGTTCATTCACTGAGCAGTTCTTC

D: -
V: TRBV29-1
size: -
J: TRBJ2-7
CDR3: CSVEDGLAGVHNF
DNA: TGCAGCGTTGAAGATGGCTTGGCTGGAGTTCACAACTTC

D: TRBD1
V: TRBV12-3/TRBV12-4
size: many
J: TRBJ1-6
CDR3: CASRISTGVNSPLHF
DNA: TGTGCCAGCAGGATCTCGACAGGGGTAAATTCACCCCTCCACTTT

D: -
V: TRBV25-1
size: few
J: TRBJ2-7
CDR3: CASSVSLDQDGSLSYEQYF
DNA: TGTGCCAGCAGTGTATCTCTTGACCAGGATGGTAGCCTCTCCTACGAGCAGTACTTC

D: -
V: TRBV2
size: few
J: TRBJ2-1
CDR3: CASSPDWNEQFF
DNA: TGTGCCAGCAGCCCGGACTGGAATGAGCAGTTCTTC

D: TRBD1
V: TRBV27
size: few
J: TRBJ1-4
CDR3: CASSLRTYRGLYEKLFF
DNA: TGTGCCAGCAGTTTACGAACCTACAGGGGGTTGTATGAAAAACTGTTTTTT

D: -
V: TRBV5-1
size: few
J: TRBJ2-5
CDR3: CASKNTTLQETQYF
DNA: TGCGCCAGCAAAAATACCACCCTCCAAGAGACCCAGTACTTC

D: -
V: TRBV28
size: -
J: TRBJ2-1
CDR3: CASTPASTYNEQFF
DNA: TGTGCCAGCACCCCGGCCAGCACCTACAATGAGCAGTTCTTC

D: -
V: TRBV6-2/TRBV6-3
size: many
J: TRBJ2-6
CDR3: CASSLGTGANVLTF
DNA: TGTGCCAGCAGCTTGGGGACTGGGGCCAACGTCCTGACTTTC

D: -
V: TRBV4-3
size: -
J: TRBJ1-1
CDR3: CASSQDKYRANTEAFF
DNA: TGCGCCAGCAGCCAAGATAAGTACAGAGCAAACACTGAAGCTTTCTTT

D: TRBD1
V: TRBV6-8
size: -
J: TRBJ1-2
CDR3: CASRTLRDSNYGYTF
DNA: TGTGCCAGCCGTACCCTCCGGGACAGTAACTATGGCTACACCTTC

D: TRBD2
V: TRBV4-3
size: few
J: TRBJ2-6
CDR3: CASSQLAGPSYSGANVLTF
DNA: TGCGCCAGCAGCCAACTAGCGGGGCCATCTTACTCTGGGGCCAACGTCCTGACTTTC

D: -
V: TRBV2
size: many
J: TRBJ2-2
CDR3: CASSVDSTGELFF
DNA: TGTGCCAGCAGCGTAGACAGCACCGGGGAGCTGTTTTTT

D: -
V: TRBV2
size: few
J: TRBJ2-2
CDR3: CASRDRTNTGELFF
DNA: TGTGCCAGCAGGGACAGAACGAACACCGGGGAGCTGTTTTTT

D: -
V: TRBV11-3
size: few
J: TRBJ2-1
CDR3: CASSSVRQNYNEQFF
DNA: TGTGCCAGCAGCTCCGTCCGGCAAAACTACAATGAGCAGTTCTTC

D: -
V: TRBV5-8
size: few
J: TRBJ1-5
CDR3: CASSLQGDNQPQHF
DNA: TGTGCCAGCAGCCTACAGGGAGATAATCAGCCCCAGCATTTT

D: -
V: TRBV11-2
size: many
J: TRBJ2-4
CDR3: CASTDEQGRAKNIQYF
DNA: TGTGCCAGCACCGATGAGCAGGGGAGGGCCAAAAACATTCAGTACTTC

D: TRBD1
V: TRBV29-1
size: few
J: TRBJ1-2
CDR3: CSVESGQGHYGYTF
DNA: TGCAGCGTTGAATCGGGACAGGGGCACTATGGCTACACCTTC

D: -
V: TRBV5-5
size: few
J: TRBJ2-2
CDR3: CASSFRKFFGTNTGELFF
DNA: TGTGCCAGCAGCTTTCGAAAGTTCTTCGGGACAAACACCGGGGAGCTGTTTTTT

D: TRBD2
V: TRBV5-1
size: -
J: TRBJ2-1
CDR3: CASSLAATSGGPDEQFF
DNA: TGCGCCAGCAGCTTGGCCGCCACTAGCGGGGGACCTGATGAGCAGTTCTTC

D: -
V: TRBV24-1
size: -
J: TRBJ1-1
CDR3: CATSDSQGTEAFF
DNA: TGTGCCACCAGTGATTCTCAGGGGACTGAAGCTTTCTTT

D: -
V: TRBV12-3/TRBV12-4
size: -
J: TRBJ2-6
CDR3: CASSLRRAGANVLTF
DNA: TGTGCCAGCAGTTTGAGAAGGGCTGGGGCCAACGTCCTGACTTTC

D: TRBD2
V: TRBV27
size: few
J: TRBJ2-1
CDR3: CASRAVPGGASEQFF
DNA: TGTGCCAGCAGGGCGGTACCCGGGGGGGCGAGTGAGCAGTTCTTC

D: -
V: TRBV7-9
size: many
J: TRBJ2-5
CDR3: CASSRSREDQYF
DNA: TGTGCCAGCAGCCGGAGCCGTGAGGACCAGTACTTC

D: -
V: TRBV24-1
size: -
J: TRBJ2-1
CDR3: CATSVQGDEQFF
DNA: TGTGCCACCAGTGTACAGGGAGATGAGCAGTTCTTC

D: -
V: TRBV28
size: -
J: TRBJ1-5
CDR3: CASSFARSYSNQPQHF
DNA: TGTGCCAGCAGTTTCGCCAGGAGCTATAGCAATCAGCCCCAGCATTTT

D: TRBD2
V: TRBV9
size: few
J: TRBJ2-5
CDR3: CASSVLTSGETQYF
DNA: TGTGCCAGCAGCGTACTAACTAGCGGAGAGACCCAGTACTTC

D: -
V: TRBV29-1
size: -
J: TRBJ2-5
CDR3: CSVGGREETQYF
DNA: TGCAGCGTAGGGGGGCGCGAAGAGACCCAGTACTTC

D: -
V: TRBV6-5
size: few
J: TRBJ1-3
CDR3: CASRAAWVRYSGNTIYF
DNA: TGTGCCAGCAGAGCCGCTTGGGTACGCTACTCTGGAAACACCATATATTTT

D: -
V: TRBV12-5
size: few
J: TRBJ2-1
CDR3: CASGPGIRVVNEQFF
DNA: TGTGCTAGTGGTCCGGGGATCAGGGTTGTTAATGAGCAGTTCTTC

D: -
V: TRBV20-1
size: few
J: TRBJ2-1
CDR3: CSASGGHSYNEQFF
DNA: TGCAGTGCTAGTGGGGGCCACTCCTACAATGAGCAGTTCTTC

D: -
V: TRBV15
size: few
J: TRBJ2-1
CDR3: CATSSLQWGRGNEQFF
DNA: TGTGCCACCAGCAGCCTTCAATGGGGGCGCGGGAATGAGCAGTTCTTC

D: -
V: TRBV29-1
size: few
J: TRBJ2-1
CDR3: CSVITPRNEQFF
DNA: TGCAGCGTTATCACTCCCCGCAATGAGCAGTTCTTC

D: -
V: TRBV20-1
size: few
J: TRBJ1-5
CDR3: CSARDLGGRQPQHF
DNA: TGCAGTGCTAGAGATCTCGGGGGACGGCAGCCCCAGCATTTT

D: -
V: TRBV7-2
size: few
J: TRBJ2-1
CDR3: CASNPGHPYNEQFF
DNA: TGTGCCAGCAACCCGGGACACCCCTACAATGAGCAGTTCTTC

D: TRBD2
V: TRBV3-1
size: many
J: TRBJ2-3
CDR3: CASSQDIRPGGGTDTQYF
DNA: TGTGCCAGCAGCCAAGATATCCGTCCCGGGGGGGGAACAGATACGCAGTATTTT

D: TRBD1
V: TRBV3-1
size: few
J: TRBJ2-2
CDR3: CASSQAGGASGELFF
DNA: TGTGCCAGCAGCCAAGCAGGGGGCGCCTCCGGGGAGCTGTTTTTT

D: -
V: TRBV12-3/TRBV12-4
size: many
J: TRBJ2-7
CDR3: CASSPHKGAYEQYF
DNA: TGTGCCAGCAGCCCCCATAAGGGAGCCTACGAGCAGTACTTC

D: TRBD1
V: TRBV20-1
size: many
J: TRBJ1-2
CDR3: CSAPTGSGGYTF
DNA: TGCAGTGCCCCGACAGGGTCCGGTGGCTACACCTTC

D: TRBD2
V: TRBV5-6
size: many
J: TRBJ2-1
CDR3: CASSTILAGAYNEQFF
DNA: TGTGCCAGCAGCACAATTCTAGCGGGGGCATACAATGAGCAGTTCTTC

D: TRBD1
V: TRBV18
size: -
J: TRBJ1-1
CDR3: CASSLTAQGSTEAFF
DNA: TGTGCCAGCTCCCTAACTGCACAGGGGAGCACTGAAGCTTTCTTT

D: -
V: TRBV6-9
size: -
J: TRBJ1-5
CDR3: CASNSDSNQPQHF
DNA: TGTGCCAGCAATTCCGATAGCAATCAGCCCCAGCATTTT

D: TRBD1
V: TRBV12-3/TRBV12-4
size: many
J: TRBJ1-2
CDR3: CASSLRTGVGYTF
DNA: TGTGCCAGCAGTTTAAGGACAGGGGTTGGCTACACCTTC

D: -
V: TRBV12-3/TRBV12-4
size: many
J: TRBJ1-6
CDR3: CASSKRERQYLGSPLHF
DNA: TGTGCCAGCAGCAAGAGAGAACGACAGTACCTTGGATCACCCCTCCACTTT

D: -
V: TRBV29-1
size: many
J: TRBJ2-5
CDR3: CSVEGRSTQYF
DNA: TGCAGCGTTGAGGGGAGGTCGACCCAGTACTTC

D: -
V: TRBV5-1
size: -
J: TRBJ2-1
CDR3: CASSLDRVDYNEQFF
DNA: TGCGCCAGCAGCTTGGATAGGGTCGACTACAATGAGCAGTTCTTC

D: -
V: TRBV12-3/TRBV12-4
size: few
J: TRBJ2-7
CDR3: CASSPGGKGQYF
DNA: TGTGCCAGCAGCCCCGGCGGAAAAGGGCAGTACTTC